This T cell receptor beta chain appears in the sequencing data of a study of T cell responses to AZD1222 COVID-19 vaccine (dated by TCRdb to about 2021). In the study overall: TCR sequencing was performed for more than 230 trial participants, of whom 207 were given two doses of AZD1222 and around 25 were given two doses of MenACWY control vaccine. Trial participants were enrolled into age subgroups of 18-55, 56-69 and 70-plus years, which contained about 160, 30 and 59 TCR-sequenced participants, respectively. Broad study findings and their caveats: Only five to seven AZD1222 recipients were SARS-CoV-2 seropositive at baseline, limiting conclusions about previously exposed vaccinees. Reportedly, close to half of the unique spike-specific TCRs recognized epitopes lying outside the regions that are mutated in the B.1.351 and B.1.1.7 variants. After two AZD1222 doses, spike-specific TCR breadth and depth were significantly higher than at day 0 and than in MenACWY recipients. The 56-69-year group was small, and its depth increase did not reach significance, likely because of low power. Vaccine-associated CD4 TCRs spanned the whole spike protein, with dominant responses in regions 160-218 and 743-854. Most participants were white British and females outnumbered males, and the authors suggested that clonal diversity may have been underestimated. Because no day 14 peak-response samples were available, the repertoires could be characterized only after the peak T cell response.

Unmatched junction bases come to 7, with V trimmed by 4 bases and J by 4 bases. From its cysteine to its phenylalanine, the CDR3 spans 14 amino acids. Here the CDR3 DNA is all that survives: 42 bases in frame from base 1. The germline V gene yields SGHDT for CDR1 and YYEEEE for CDR2. The time point label corresponds to: about 28 days (+/-7) after the second vaccine dose. AZD1222 recipients given second doses at about 4 weeks or at about 12 weeks were pooled, since spike-specific TCR depth and breadth were not found to differ between the two schedules. Samples from vaccinated people were obtained from the UK trials COV001 and COV002, which included a single-blind randomized controlled phase 2/3 trial of AZD1222 (ChAdOx1 nCoV-19) in healthy adults. For TCRbeta chain sequencing, PBMC samples from trial participants were taken at day 0 and at day 28 after the second dose. The CDR3 regions of human TCRbeta chains were analyzed by immunosequencing. The study's own analysis went as follows. Repertoire TCRs were matched against a reference library of SARS-CoV-2-specific TCRs generated with the MIRA antigen-specificity platform. Breadth was defined as the fraction of unique TCRs that were SARS-CoV-2-associated, and depth was defined as the fraction of total T cells that were SARS-CoV-2-associated. Using the MIRA data, each spike-specific TCR was mapped to the spike region that the TCR reacts to and placed in a CD4 or CD8 class. Log10-transformed breadth and depth values were compared by one-way ANOVA with Sidak's multiple comparisons tests. In its TCRdb copy, this immuneACCESS table keeps in-frame sequences only and misses some clones. Where compared with another copy, unresolved V genes explain less than half of these, and the others have no known cause. The V and J calls and clone size were taken over from that table, and D and trimming were inferred from the DNA. This sample gives approximately 110,000 clones in total; approximately 85% of them show up just once. Jointly, the top ten make up roughly 4% of the sample.

This clone appeared once. Its antigen is unknown. It has no much larger one-base neighbor in the sample; base qualities were not kept. The chain is made from TRBV5-6 and TRBJ1-2; 7 bases in the junction line up with TRBD1. The source of this sequence is an adult who received the AZD1222 COVID-19 vaccine. The sequencing used peripheral blood, collected 28 days after the second AZD1222 dose. The nucleotide sequence reads as follows: TGTGCCAGCAGCCTCACAGGGGCCGTCTATGGCTACACCTTC. It specifies CASSLTGAVYGYTF.